The 8 T cell receptor beta chains reported below all come from one sample, sequenced in a study of response to subunit inactivated influenza vaccine. Each CDR3 protein gets one entry after TCRdb re-called the RT-PCR reads with MiXCR. The table shows 550,000 to 650,000 distinct CDR3 sequences, with about 12% occurring only once. The specimen was PBMCs from blood, collected on the day of vaccination. The receptors here all came from a man over 45 who received an inactivated influenza vaccine.

The rearrangement joins TRBV4-2 to TRBJ1-1; 7 bases fit TRBD1. Germline CDR1 is LGHNA and CDR2 is YNFKEQ. The CDR3 covers 16 residues. The V segment lost 5 bases and the J segment 4 bases; nucleotides outside the gene matches: 13. The CDR3 DNA is TGTGCCAGCAGCGAGACACCACAAGGGGGCGTCACTGAAGCTTTCTTT. Its translation: CASSETPQGGVTEAFF.

This clonotype was counted a few times. This chain joins TRBV7-8 and TRBJ1-5, with D hard to call. The CDR3 extends over 15 amino acids. Germline V lookup: CDR1 SGHVS, CDR2 FQNEAQ. V lost 2 bases, J lost 6 bases, and 14 bases lay in between. CDR3 region: CASSLIWDWSQPQHF. CDR3 DNA: TGTGCCAGCAGCTTAATCTGGGATTGGAGTCAGCCCCAGCATTTT.

At least ten counts were recorded for this clonotype. The chain is built from TRBV2 and TRBJ2-3; no definite D call. The CDR3 is 12 amino acids. The germline CDR1 and CDR2 sequences are SNHLY and FYNNEI. V lost 5 bases and J 3 bases, leaving 6 bases between the germline ends. DNA for the CDR3: TGTGCCAGCAGTTTCATAACAGATACGCAGTATTTT. Translated: CASSFITDTQYF.

This clonotype appeared a few times. The chain combines TRBV5-5 with TRBJ2-7, with TRBD1 matching 9 bases. The trim removed 0 bases at V and 5 bases at J, leaving 0 bases unmatched. The V gene's germline CDR1 is SGHKS and CDR2 YYEKEE (reference sequence). CDR3 size: 13 residues. The CDR3 here is CASSLGTGDEQYF. Here the CDR3 DNA reads TGTGCCAGCAGCTTGGGGACAGGGGACGAGCAGTACTTC.

The chain uses TRBV15 and TRBJ2-7, with TRBD1 matching over 12 bases. From germline, CDR1 is LNHNV and CDR2 YYDKDF (reference sequence). The CDR3 spans 21 residues. The V gene end was trimmed by 1 base and the J gene end by 1 base; junction bases not matched to a gene: 17. In nucleotides, the CDR3 is TGTGCCACCAGCAGAGTCCTCTCCGGGACAGGGGGCCAATTTTCATCCTACGAGCAGTACTTC. This gives the protein CATSRVLSGTGGQFSSYEQYF.

V and J are TRBV12-3 or TRBV12-4 and TRBJ1-1, with D maybe TRBD1 (5 bases). This CDR3 has 13 residues. Trimming shortened V by 6 bases and J by 10 bases, and 18 bases separated the two germline ends. CDR3 sequence reads: CASSSRSGVVAFF. CDR3 bases: TGTGCCAGCAGCTCTAGGTCGGGGGTAGTAGCTTTCTTT.

CDR3 nucleotides: TGTGCCATCAGTGAGCGCACAGGTGGAGAGCAGTACTTC. Translation: CAISERTGGEQYF. The chain uses TRBV10-3 and TRBJ2-7, with a possible D match to TRBD1 (5 bases). The CDR3 sequence is 13 residues long. With 2 bases removed from V and 7 bases from J, the gap between germline ends came to 12 bases. Germline V lookup: CDR1 ENHRY, CDR2 SYGVKD.

This chain joins TRBV12-3 or TRBV12-4 and TRBJ1-5; 10 bases are shared with TRBD1. Trimming removed 6 bases from V and 6 bases from J; junction bases left unmatched: 14. This CDR3 region has 17 residues. In nucleotides, the CDR3 is TGTGCCAGCAGCTCAATAACCGGGACAGGGGATTTTCAGCCCCAGCATTTT. Encoded protein: CASSSITGTGDFQPQHF.